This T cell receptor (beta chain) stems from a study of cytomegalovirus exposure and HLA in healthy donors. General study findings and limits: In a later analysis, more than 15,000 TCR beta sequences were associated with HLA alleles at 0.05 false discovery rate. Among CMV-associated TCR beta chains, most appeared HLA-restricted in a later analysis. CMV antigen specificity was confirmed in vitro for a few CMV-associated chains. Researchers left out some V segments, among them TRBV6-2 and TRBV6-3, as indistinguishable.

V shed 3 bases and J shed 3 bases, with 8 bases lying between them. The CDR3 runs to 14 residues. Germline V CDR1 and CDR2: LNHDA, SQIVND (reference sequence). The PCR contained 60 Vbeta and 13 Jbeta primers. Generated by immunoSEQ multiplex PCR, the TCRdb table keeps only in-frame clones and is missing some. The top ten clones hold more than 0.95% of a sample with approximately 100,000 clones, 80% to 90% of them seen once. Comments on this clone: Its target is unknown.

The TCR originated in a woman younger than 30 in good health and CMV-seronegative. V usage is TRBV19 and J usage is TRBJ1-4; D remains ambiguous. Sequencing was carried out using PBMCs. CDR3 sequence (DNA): TGTGCCAGTAGTATCTCCAGGTCTAATGAAAAACTGTTTTTT. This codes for CASSISRSNEKLFF.